Below, 9 T cell receptor beta chains from the same sample are listed, as sequenced in a study of cytomegalovirus exposure and HLA in healthy donors. PCR primers comprised 60 Vbeta and 13 Jbeta primers. Generated by immunoSEQ multiplex PCR, the TCRdb table keeps only in-frame clones and is missing some. The top ten hold under 4% of the sample, which has 75,000 to 100,000 clones, under 65% seen once. Sequencing was done on a sample of PBMCs. These receptors were collected from a man aged 55-75 years in good health and CMV-seronegative.

The CDR3 protein is CSAPRDSKNTEAFF. The CDR3 nucleotides read TGCAGCGCCCCGAGGGACAGCAAGAACACTGAAGCTTTCTTT. The chain combines TRBV29-1 with TRBJ1-1; 7 nucleotides agree with TRBD1. CDR3 size: 14 residues. Germline V lookup: CDR1 SQVTM, CDR2 ANQGSEA. J was trimmed by 1 base and V by 7 bases; bases with no gene match: 9.

This clone was detected only a few times. The gene calls are TRBV12-5 and TRBJ2-4, with 8 bases aligning to TRBD2. V lost 4 bases, J lost 9 bases, and 17 bases stayed unmatched. Germline assignment: CDR1 LGHNT and CDR2 FRNRAP. CDR3 size: 17 residues. Here the CDR3 reads CASGSPGSSGEEGIQYF. The DNA of the CDR3 is TGTGCTAGTGGTTCCCCAGGTAGTAGCGGGGAAGAGGGCATTCAGTACTTC.

The chain employs TRBV4-1 and TRBJ2-7; 7 positions match TRBD2. The junction had 9 bases not matched to a gene; V was cut back by 2 bases and J by 5 bases. Germline CDR1 is MGHRA and CDR2 is YSYEKL. This CDR3 has 15 residues. CDR3 amino acids: CASSQNRTSGNEQYF. Written as DNA, the CDR3 is TGCGCCAGCAGCCAAAACAGGACCAGCGGGAACGAGCAGTACTTC.

The chain joins TRBV15 to TRBJ1-2; no clear D gene. V gave up 0 bases and J gave up 8 bases, with 25 bases separating them. CDR3 length equals 18 residues. The germline CDR1 and CDR2 sequences are LNHNV and YYDKDF (reference sequence). The CDR3, as DNA: TGTGCCACCAGCAGAGATGCCGGCCAGAACAGCTACCCTGGAGGCTACACCTTC. Protein product: CATSRDAGQNSYPGGYTF.

The chain is built from TRBV11-3 and TRBJ1-5; 7 nucleotides match TRBD1. The germline CDR1 and CDR2 sequences are SGHNT and YENEEA. The CDR3 spans 16 residues. V lost 3 bases to trimming and J lost 2 bases; unmatched junction nucleotides: 7. The CDR3 region has the DNA TGTGCCAGCAGCTTCGGGAAGGGGGCGGGCAATCAGCCCCAGCATTTT. Translated: CASSFGKGAGNQPQHF. Full variable domain (rest looked up from reference TRBV11-3 and TRBJ1-5): EAGVVQSPRYKIIEKKQPVAFWCNPISGHNTLYWYLQNLGQGPELLIRYENEEAVDDSQLPKDRFSAERLKGVDSTLKIQPAELGDSAVYLCASSFGKGAGNQPQHFGDGTRLSIL.

V usage is TRBV5-8 and J usage is TRBJ2-5; maybe TRBD1 (5 bases). CDR3 length: 13 amino acids. Trimming pared 0 bases from V and 2 bases from J, leaving 5 bases between. Germline V lookup: CDR1 SGHTS, CDR2 YDEGEE. Here the CDR3 DNA reads TGTGCCAGCAGCTTGGACAGGCAAGAGACCCAGTACTTC. Protein: CASSLDRQETQYF. The variable domain in full, completed from reference TRBV5-8 and TRBJ2-5, reads EAGVTQSPTHLIKTRGQQATLRCSPISGHTSVYWYQQALGLGLQFLLWYDEGEERNRGNFPPRFSGRQFPNYSSELNVNALELEDSALYLCASSLDRQETQYFGPGTRLLVL.

About this clone itself: The same CDR3 arises from other DNA sequences in this sample as well. This sequence joins TRBV7-6 and TRBJ2-3; no firm D call. The CDR3 extends over 14 amino acids. Per germline, CDR1 SGHVS and CDR2 FNYEAQ. Trimming removed 1 base at V and 0 bases at J, with 5 bases between. The CDR3 loop is CASSLGLSTDTQYF. The CDR3, as DNA: TGTGCCAGCAGCTTAGGGCTGAGCACAGATACGCAGTATTTT.

This clone appeared a few times. This chain links TRBV7-3 with TRBJ2-1; 9 positions match TRBD2. CDR3 length: 19 amino acids. Germline assignment: CDR1 SGHTA and CDR2 FQGTGA. V gave up 4 bases and J gave up 0 bases; unmatched junction bases: 13. CDR3 DNA sequence: TGTGCCAGCAGCTCCCCCGACGCGGGGGGGCAAAGCTCCTACAATGAGCAGTTCTTC. This sequence encodes CASSSPDAGGQSSYNEQFF.

This chain connects TRBV28 to TRBJ2-1; possible D gene TRBD2, 5 bases. The germline gives CDR1 MDHEN, CDR2 SYDVKM. The CDR3 is made up of 12 amino acids. V was shortened by 7 bases and J by 7 bases, with 11 bases between the two germline ends. In DNA form, the CDR3 reads TGTGCCAGCAAAACACCGGGGAATGAGCAGTTCTTC. It is translated as CASKTPGNEQFF.